Listed here are 8 T cell receptor beta chains from one sample, sequenced in a study of metastatic and nonmetastatic thyroid tumors. TCRdb reanalyzed the PCR reads via MiXCR. The data show about 6,500 clones, with under 35% seen just once and roughly a third held by the top ten. Treatment of any kind had been given to no patient before thyroid surgery. The sequencing input was adjacent normal tissue. The source of these receptors is a female donor with papillary thyroid cancer or a benign thyroid nodule (not recorded which). Some clones in this sample may be carry-over from other donors' samples.

This rearrangement joins TRBV13 to TRBJ2-7; 7 bases map to TRBD2. The V and J ends lost 2 bases and 0 bases, in that order; junction bases with no gene match: 4. The length of the CDR3 is 15 residues. Germline CDR1 and CDR2: PRHDT and FYEKMQ (reference sequence). CDR3: CASSLRGSSSYEQYF. CDR3 nucleotide sequence: TGTGCCAGCAGCTTACGCGGGAGCTCCTCCTACGAGCAGTACTTC.

The gene calls are TRBV20-1 and TRBJ1-2, with 7 nucleotides matching TRBD1. The trim removed 6 bases at V and 8 bases at J, leaving 12 bases unmatched. The CDR3 length is 13 residues. In germline, CDR1 is DFQATT, CDR2 SNEGSKA (reference sequence). Here the CDR3 reads CSAIPSGGWGYTF. DNA for the CDR3: TGCAGTGCCATCCCGTCAGGGGGTTGGGGCTACACCTTC.

This clone was observed a handful of times. The rearrangement joins TRBV30 to TRBJ1-4; D gene ambiguous. The CDR3 is 13 amino acids. Trimming took off 1 base at V and 5 bases at J, with 8 bases between the two ends. The germline V gene encodes CDR1 GTSNPN and CDR2 SVGIG (reference sequence). The CDR3 DNA sequence: TGTGCCTGGAGTGAACAGCCGAATGAAAAACTGTTTTTT. This gives the protein CAWSEQPNEKLFF.

V is TRBV5-1 and J is TRBJ1-1; D is unclear. Germline CDR1 reads SGHRS; CDR2 reads YFSETQ. The CDR3 runs 9 residues. Trimming removed 0 bases at V and 14 bases at J, with 5 bases between. DNA for the CDR3: TGCGCCAGCAGCTTGGCGGGGTTCTTT. It codes for CASSLAGFF.

In this sample, this clone turned up a few times. Other DNA sequences of this sample code for an identical CDR3. The V and J genes are TRBV6-1 and TRBJ2-3; TRBD2 matches at 8 bases. The CDR3 runs to 12 residues. V gave up 7 bases and J gave up 10 bases; unmatched junction bases: 7. The germline V gene encodes CDR1 MNHNS and CDR2 SASEGT. The CDR3 protein is CASIGETSAQYF. The CDR3 nucleotides are TGTGCCAGCATCGGAGAGACTAGCGCGCAGTATTTT.

This clone was seen a single time. V usage is TRBV5-1 and J usage is TRBJ1-2; a possible D gene is TRBD1 (5 bases). Germline V lookup: CDR1 SGHRS, CDR2 YFSETQ. The CDR3 covers 14 residues. V was pared by 0 bases and J by 7 bases, with 13 bases between. DNA for the CDR3: TGCGCCAGCAGCTTGGTGGGGGAGTCCTCTGGCTACACCTTC. Protein: CASSLVGESSGYTF.

In the case of this clone: Its ends do not fully match the called genes, so a read error is possible. This rearrangement joins TRBV6-6 to TRBJ2-7; 8 nucleotides match TRBD1. CDR1 MNHNY and CDR2 SVGAGI come from the germline V gene (reference sequence). The CDR3 has 10 residues. CDR3 region: CASSYGTGGF. The CDR3 bases are TGTGCCAGCAGTTACGGGACAGGAGGCTTC.

The rearrangement links TRBV5-1 to TRBJ2-7; TRBD1 is a possible D gene (5 bases). Germline V gene data show CDR1 as SGHRS and CDR2 as YFSETQ. V was clipped by 3 bases and J by 0 bases, with 10 bases between them. CDR3 length: 14 amino acids. CDR3 sequence reads: CASSSTVGSYEQYF. The CDR3 nucleotides are TGCGCCAGCAGCTCGACAGTGGGCTCCTACGAGCAGTACTTC. The variable domain in full, completed from reference TRBV5-1 and TRBJ2-7, reads KAGVTQTPRYLIKTRGQQVTLSCSPISGHRSVSWYQQTPGQGLQFLFEYFSETQRNKGNFPGRFSGRQFSNSRSEMNVSTLELGDSALYLCASSSTVGSYEQYFGPGTRLTVT.